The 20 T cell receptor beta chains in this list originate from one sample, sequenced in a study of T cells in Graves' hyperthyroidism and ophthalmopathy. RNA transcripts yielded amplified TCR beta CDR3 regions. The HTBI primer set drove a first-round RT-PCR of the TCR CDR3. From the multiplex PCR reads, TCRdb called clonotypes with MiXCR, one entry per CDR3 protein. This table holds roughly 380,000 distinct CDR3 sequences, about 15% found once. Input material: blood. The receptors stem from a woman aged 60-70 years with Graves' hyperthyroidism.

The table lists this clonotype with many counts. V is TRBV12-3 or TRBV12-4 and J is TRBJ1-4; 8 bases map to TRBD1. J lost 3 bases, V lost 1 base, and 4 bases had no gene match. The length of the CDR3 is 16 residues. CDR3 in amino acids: CASSLGQGAPNEKLFF. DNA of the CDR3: TGTGCCAGCAGTTTAGGGCAGGGGGCACCTAATGAAAAACTGTTTTTT.

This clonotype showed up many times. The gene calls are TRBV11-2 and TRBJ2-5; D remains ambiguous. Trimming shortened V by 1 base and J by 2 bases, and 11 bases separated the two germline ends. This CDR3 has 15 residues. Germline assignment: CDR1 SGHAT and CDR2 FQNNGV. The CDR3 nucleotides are TGTGCCAGCAGCTTAGGGGCTCGGGTGCAAGAGACCCAGTACTTC. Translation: CASSLGARVQETQYF.

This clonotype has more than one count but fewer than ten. The CDR3 DNA is TGCAGTGCTAGACTCAGGGGGCCTGAAAAACTGTTTTTT. Its translation: CSARLRGPEKLFF. The chain employs TRBV20-1 and TRBJ1-4; TRBD1 matches at 8 bases. V was pared by 2 bases and J by 7 bases, with 3 bases of the junction left unmatched. The CDR3 loop spans 13 amino acids. Germline V gene sequence: CDR1 DFQATT, CDR2 SNEGSKA (reference sequence).

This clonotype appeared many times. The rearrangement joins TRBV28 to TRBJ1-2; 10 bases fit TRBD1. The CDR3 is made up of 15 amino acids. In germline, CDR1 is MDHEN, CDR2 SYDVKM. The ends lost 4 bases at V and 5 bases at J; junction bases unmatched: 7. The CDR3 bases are TGTGCCAGCAGTTCCGACAGGGGGCCGGGGTATGGCTACACCTTC. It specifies CASSSDRGPGYGYTF.

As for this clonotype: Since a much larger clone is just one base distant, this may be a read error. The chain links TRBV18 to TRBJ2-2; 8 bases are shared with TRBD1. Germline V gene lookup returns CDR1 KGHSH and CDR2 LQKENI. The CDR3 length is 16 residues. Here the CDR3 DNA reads TGTGCCAGCTCACCACCCGGACAGGGAGACACCGAGGAGCTGTTTTTT. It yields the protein CASSPPGQGDTEELFF.

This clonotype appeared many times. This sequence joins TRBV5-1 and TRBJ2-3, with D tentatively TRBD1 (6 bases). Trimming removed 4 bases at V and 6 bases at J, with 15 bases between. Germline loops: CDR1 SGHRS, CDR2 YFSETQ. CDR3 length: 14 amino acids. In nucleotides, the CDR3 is TGCGCCAGCAGCACCGGACAGACCGGGGATACGCAGTATTTT. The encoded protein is CASSTGQTGDTQYF.

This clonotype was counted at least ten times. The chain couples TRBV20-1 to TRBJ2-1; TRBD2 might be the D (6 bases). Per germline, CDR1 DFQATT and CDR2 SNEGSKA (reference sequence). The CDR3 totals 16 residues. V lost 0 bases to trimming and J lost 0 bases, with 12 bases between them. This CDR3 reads CSARDDAGSSYNEQFF. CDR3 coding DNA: TGCAGTGCTAGAGATGACGCCGGGAGCTCCTACAATGAGCAGTTCTTC.

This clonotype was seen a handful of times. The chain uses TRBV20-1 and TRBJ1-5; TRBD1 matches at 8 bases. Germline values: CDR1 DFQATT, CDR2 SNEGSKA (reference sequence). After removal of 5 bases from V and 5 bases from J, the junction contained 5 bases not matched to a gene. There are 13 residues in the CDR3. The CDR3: CSAHTGGHQPQHF. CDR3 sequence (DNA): TGCAGTGCTCACACAGGGGGGCATCAGCCCCAGCATTTT.

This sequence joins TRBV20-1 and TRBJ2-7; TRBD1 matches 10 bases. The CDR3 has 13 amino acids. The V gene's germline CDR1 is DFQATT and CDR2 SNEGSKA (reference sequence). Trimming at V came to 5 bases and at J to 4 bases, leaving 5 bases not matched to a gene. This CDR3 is CSALRQGAYEQYF. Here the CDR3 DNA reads TGCAGTGCTCTTAGACAGGGGGCGTACGAGCAGTACTTC.

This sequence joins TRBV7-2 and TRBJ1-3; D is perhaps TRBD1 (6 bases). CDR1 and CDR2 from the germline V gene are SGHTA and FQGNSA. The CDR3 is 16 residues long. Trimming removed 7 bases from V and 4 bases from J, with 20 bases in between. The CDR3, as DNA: TGTGCCAGCACCATGAACCCGGGGACATCAGGAAACACCATATATTTT. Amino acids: CASTMNPGTSGNTIYF.

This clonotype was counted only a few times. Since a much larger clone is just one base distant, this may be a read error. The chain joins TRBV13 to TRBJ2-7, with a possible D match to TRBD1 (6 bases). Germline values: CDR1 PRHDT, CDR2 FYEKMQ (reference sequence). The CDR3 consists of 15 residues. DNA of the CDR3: TGTGCCAGCAGCGTAGGTGGACAGCCGTCAACCGGGCAGTACTTC. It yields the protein CASSVGGQPSTGQYF.

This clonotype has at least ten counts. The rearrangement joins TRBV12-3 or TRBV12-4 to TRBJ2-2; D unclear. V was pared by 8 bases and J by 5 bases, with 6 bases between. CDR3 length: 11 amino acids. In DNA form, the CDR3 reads TGTGCCAGCCGGCGAACCGGGGAGCTGTTTTTT. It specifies CASRRTGELFF.

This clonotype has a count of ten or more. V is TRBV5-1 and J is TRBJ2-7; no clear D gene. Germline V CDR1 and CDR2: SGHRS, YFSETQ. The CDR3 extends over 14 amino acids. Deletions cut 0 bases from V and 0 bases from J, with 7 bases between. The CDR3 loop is CASSLDSRSYEQYF. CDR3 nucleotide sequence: TGCGCCAGCAGCTTGGACAGCCGCTCCTACGAGCAGTACTTC.

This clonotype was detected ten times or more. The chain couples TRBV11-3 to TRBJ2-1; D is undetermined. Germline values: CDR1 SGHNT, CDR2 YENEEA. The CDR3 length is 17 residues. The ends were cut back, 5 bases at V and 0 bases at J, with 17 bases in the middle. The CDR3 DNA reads TGTGCCAGCAGCCCTCTTGGCCTGGCCAGCTCCTACAATGAGCAGTTCTTC. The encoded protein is CASSPLGLASSYNEQFF.

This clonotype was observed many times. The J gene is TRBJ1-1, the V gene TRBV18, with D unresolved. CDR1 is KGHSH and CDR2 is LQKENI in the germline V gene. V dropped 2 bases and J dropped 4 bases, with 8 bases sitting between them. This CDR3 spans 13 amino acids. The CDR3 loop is CASSPTDFTEAFF. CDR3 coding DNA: TGTGCCAGCTCACCAACAGACTTCACTGAAGCTTTCTTT.

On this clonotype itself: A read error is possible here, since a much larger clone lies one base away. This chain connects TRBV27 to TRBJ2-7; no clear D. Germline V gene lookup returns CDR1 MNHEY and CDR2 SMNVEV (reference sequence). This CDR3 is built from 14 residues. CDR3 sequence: CTSSFRALSYEQYF. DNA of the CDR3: TGTACCAGCAGTTTCAGAGCCCTTTCCTACGAGCAGTACTTC.

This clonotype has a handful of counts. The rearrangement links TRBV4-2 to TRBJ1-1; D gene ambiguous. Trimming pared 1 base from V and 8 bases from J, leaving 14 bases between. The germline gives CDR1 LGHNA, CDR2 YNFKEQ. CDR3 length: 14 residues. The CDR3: CASSQVKVSGEAFF. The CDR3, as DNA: TGTGCCAGCAGCCAAGTTAAGGTTTCTGGAGAAGCTTTCTTT.

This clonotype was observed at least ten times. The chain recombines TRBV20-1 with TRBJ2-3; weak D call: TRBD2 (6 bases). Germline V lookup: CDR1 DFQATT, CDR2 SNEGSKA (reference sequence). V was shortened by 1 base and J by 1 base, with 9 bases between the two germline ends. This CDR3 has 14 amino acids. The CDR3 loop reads CSARVASGTDTQYF. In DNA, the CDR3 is TGCAGTGCTAGAGTGGCTAGCGGCACAGATACGCAGTATTTT.

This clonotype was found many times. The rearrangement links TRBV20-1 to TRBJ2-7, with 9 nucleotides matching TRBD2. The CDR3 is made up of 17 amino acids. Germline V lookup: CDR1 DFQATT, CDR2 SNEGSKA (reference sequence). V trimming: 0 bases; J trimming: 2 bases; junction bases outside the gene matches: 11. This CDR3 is CSAREDYGLAGPYEQYF. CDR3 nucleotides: TGCAGTGCTAGAGAAGACTATGGCCTAGCGGGACCCTACGAGCAGTACTTC.

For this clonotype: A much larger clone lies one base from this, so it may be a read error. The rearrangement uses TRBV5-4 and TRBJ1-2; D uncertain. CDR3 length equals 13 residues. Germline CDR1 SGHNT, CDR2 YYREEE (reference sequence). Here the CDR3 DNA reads TGTGCCGGCAGCCCTGGCGCTTTGGGGGGCTACACCTTC. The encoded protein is CAGSPGALGGYTF.